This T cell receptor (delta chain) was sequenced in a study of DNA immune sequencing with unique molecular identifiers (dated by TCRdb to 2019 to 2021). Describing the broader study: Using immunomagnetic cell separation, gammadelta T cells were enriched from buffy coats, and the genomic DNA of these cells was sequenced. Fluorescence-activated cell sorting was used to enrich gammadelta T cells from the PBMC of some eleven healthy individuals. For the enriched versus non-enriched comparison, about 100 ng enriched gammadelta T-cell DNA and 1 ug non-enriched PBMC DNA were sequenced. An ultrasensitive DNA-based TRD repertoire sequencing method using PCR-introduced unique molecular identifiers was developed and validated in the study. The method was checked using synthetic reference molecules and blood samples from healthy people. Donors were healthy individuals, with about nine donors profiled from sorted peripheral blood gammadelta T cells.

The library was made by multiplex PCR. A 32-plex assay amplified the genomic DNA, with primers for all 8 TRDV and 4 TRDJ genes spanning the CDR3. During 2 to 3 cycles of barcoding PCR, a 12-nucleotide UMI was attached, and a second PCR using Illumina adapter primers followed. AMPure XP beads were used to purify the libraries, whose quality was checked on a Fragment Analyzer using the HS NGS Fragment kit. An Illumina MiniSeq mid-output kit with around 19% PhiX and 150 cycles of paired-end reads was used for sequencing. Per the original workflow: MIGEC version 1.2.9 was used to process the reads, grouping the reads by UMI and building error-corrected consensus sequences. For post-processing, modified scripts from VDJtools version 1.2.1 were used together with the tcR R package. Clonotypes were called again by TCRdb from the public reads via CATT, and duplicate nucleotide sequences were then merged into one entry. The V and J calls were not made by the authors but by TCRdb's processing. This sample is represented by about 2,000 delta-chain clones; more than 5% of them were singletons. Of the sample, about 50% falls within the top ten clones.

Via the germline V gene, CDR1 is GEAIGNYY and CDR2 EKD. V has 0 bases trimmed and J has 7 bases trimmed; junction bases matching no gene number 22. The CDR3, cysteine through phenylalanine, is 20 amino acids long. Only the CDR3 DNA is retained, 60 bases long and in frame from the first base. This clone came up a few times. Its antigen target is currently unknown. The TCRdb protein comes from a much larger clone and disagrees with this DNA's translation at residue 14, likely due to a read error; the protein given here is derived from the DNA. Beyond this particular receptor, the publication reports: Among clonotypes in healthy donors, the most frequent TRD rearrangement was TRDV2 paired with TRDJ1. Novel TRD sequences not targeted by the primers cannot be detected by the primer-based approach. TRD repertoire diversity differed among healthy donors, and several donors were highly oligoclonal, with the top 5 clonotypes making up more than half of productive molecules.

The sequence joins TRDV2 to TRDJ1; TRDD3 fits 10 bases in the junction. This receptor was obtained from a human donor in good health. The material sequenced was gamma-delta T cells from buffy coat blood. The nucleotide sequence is TGTGCCTGTGACACCGTTTCCACAGACTGGGGGATGAAGAGGGACGGTAAACTCATCTTT. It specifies CACDTVSTDWGMKRDGKLIF.